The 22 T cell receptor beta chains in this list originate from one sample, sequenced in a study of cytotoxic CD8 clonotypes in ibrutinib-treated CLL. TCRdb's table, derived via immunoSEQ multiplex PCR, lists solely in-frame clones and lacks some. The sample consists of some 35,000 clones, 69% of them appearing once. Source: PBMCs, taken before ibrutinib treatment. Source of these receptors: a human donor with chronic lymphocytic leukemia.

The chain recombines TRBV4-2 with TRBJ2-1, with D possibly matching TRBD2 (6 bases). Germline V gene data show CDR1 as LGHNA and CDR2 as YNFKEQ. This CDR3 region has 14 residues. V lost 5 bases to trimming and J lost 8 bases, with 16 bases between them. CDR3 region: CASSGTSSQDEQFF. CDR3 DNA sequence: TGTGCCAGCAGCGGAACTAGCTCGCAGGATGAGCAGTTCTTC.

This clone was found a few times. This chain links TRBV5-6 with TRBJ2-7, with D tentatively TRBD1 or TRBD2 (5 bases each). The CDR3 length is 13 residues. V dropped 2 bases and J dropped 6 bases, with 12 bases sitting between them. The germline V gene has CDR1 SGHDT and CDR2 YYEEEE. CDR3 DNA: TGTGCCAGCAGCTTTTGGGGGTTCAGCGAGCAGTACTTC. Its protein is CASSFWGFSEQYF.

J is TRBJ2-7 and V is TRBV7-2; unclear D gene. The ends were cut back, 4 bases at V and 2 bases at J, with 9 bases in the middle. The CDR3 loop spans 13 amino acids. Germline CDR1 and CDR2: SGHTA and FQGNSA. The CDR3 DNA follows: TGTGCCAGCAGCTCCCCGGCTACCTACGAGCAGTACTTC. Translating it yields CASSSPATYEQYF. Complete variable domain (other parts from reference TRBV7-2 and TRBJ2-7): GAGVSQSPSNKVTEKGKDVELRCDPISGHTALYWYRQSLGQGLEFLIYFQGNSAPDKSGLPSDRFSAERTGGSVSTLTIQRTQQEDSAVYLCASSSPATYEQYFGPGTRLTVT.

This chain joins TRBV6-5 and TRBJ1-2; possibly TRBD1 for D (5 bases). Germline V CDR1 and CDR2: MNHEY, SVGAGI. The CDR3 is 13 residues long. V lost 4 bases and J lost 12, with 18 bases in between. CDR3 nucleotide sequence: TGTGCCAGCAGTTTCCAGAAGACAGAAGAGGACACCTTC. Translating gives CASSFQKTEEDTF.

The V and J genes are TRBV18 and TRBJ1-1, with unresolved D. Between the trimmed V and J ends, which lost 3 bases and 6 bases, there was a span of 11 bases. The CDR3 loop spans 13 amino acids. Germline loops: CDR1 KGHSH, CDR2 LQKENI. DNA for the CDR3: TGTGCCAGCTCACCGGACCTAGGAGCTGAAGCTTTCTTT. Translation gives CASSPDLGAEAFF.

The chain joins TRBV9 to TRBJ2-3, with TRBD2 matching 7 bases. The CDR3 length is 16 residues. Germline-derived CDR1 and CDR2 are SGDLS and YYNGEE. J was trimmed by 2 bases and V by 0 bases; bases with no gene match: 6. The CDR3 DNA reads TGTGCCAGCAGCGTAGCGTCGGGAGGCAACACAGATACGCAGTATTTT. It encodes CASSVASGGNTDTQYF.

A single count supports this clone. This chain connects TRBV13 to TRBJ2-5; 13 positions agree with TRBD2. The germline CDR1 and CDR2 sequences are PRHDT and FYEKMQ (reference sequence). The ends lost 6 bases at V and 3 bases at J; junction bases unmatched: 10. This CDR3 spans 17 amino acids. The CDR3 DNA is TGTGCCAGCAGTTCCCCCGGGACTAGCGGGAATAAAGAGACCCAGTACTTC. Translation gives CASSSPGTSGNKETQYF.

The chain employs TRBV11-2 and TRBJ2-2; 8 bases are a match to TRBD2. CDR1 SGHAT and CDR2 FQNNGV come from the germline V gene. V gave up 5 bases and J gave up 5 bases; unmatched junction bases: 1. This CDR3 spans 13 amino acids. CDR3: CASSPSGTGELFF. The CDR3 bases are TGTGCCAGCAGCCCTAGCGGGACCGGGGAGCTGTTTTTT.

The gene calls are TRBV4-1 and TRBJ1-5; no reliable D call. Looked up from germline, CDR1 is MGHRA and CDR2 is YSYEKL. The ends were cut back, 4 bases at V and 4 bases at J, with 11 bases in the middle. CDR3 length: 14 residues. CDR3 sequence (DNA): TGCGCCAGCAGCCCACCCGGGGTAAATCAGCCCCAGCATTTT. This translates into CASSPPGVNQPQHF.

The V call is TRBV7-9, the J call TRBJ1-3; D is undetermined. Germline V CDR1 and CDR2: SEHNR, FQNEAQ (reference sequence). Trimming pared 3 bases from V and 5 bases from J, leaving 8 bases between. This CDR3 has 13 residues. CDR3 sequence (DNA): TGTGCCAGCAGCTTCGACATGAGAAACACCATATATTTT. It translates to CASSFDMRNTIYF.

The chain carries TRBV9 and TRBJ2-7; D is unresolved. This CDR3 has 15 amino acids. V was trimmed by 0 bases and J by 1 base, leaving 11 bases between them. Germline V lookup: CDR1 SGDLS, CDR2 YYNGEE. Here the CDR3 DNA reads TGTGCCAGCAGCGTAGAGTCAGCTTCATCCTACGAGCAGTACTTC. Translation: CASSVESASSYEQYF.

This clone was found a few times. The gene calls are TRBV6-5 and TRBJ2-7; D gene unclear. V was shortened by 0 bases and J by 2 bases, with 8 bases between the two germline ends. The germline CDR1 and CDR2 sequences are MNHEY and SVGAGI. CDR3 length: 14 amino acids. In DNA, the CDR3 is TGTGCCAGCAGTTACTCATACACCGCCTACGAGCAGTACTTC. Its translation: CASSYSYTAYEQYF.

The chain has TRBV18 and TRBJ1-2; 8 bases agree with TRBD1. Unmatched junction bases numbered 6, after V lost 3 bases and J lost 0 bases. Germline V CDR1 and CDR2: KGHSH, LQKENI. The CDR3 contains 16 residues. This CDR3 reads CASSPGQGPSNYGYTF. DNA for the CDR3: TGTGCCAGCTCACCCGGACAGGGCCCTTCTAACTATGGCTACACCTTC.

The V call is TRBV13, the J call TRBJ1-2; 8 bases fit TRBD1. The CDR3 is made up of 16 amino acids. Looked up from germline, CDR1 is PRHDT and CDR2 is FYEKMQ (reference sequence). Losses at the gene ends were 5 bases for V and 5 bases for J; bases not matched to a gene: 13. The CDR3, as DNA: TGTGCCAGCAGCATCTATGGACAGGGAGATTATTATGGCTACACCTTC. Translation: CASSIYGQGDYYGYTF.

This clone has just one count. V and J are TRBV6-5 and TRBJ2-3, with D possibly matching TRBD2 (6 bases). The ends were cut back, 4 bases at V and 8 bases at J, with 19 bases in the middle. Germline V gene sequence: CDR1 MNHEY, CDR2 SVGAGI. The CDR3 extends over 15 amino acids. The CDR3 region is CASSSLRDLRSTQYF. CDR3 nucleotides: TGTGCCAGCAGTTCCCTCCGGGACTTACGTAGTACGCAGTATTTT.

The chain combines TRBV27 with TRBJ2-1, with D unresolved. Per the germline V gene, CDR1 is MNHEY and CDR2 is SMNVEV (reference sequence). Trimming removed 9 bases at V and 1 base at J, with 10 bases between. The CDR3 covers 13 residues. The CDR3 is CASGLGSYNEQFF. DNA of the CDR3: TGTGCCAGTGGCCTGGGGTCCTACAATGAGCAGTTCTTC.

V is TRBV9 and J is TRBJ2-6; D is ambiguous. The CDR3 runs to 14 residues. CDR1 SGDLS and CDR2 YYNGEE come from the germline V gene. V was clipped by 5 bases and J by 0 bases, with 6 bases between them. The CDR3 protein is CASRRSSGANVLTF. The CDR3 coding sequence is TGTGCCAGCAGGCGGAGCTCTGGGGCCAACGTCCTGACTTTC.

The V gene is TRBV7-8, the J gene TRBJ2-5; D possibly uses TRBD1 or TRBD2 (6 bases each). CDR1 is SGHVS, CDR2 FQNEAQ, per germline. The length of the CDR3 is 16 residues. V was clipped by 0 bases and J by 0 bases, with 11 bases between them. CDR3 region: CASSLARGGYQETQYF. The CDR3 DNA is TGTGCCAGCAGCTTAGCAAGAGGGGGGTACCAAGAGACCCAGTACTTC.

CDR3 sequence reads: CAISAGEGRGYTF. The CDR3 DNA reads TGTGCCATCAGTGCCGGGGAAGGTCGTGGCTACACCTTC. The genes are TRBV10-3 and TRBJ1-2; unclear D gene. Between the trimmed V and J ends, which lost 4 bases and 7 bases, there was a span of 13 bases. The germline CDR1 and CDR2 sequences are ENHRY and SYGVKD. The CDR3 consists of 13 residues.

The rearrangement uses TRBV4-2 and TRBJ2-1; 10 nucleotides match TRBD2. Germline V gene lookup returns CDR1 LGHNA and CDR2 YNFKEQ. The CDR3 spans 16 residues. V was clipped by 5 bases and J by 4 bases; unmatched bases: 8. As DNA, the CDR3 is TGTGCCAGCAGCGCAAGTAGAGCGGGAGGGTACAATGAGCAGTTCTTC. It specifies CASSASRAGGYNEQFF.

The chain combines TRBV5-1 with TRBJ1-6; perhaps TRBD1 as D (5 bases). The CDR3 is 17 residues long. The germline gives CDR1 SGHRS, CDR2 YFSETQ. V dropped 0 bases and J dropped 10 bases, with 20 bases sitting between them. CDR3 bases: TGCGCCAGCAGCTTGGGGTTCATAAGGGGCGGTGGGTCACCCCTCCACTTT. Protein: CASSLGFIRGGGSPLHF.

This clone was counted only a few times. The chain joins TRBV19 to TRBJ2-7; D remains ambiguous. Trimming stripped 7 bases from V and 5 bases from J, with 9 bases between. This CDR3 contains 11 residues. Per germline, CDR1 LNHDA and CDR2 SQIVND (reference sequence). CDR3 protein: CASMRTHEQYF. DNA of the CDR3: TGTGCCAGTATGCGGACCCACGAGCAGTACTTC.